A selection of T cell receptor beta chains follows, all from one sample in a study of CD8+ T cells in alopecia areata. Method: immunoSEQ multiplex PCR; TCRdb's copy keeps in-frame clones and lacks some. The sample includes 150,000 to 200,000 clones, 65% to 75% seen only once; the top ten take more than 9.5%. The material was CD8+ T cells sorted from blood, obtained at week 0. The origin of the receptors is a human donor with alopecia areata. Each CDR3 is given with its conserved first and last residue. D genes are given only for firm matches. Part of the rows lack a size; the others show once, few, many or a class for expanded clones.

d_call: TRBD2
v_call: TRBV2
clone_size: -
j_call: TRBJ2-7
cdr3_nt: TGTGCCAGCAGCACCCTAGCGGGGGACTACGAGCAGTACTTC
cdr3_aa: CASSTLAGDYEQYF

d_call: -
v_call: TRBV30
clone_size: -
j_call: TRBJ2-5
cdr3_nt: TGTGCCTGGATGGGCCGCCAAGAGACCCAGTACTTC
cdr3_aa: CAWMGRQETQYF

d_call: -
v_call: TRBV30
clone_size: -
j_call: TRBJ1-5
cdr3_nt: TGTGCCTGGAGTGTCGGCAGCAATGGGCCCCAGCATTTT
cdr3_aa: CAWSVGSNGPQHF

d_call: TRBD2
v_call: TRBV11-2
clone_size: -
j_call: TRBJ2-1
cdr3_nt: TGTGCCAGCAGCTTTGGGGGGGTACTAAACAATGAGCAGTTCTTC
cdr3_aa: CASSFGGVLNNEQFF

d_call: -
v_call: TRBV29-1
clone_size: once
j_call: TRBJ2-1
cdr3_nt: TGCAGCGGTGATGGATCTATTGGCAATGAGCAGTTCTTC
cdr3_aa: CSGDGSIGNEQFF

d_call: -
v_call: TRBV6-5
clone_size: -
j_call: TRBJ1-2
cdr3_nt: TGTGCCAGCAGTTACTCAATGTGGGGCTACGGCTACACCTTC
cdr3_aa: CASSYSMWGYGYTF

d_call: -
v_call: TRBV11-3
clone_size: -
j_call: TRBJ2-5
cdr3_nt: TGTGCCAGCTCAGACTACGAACGGGAGACCCAGTACTTC
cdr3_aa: CASSDYERETQYF

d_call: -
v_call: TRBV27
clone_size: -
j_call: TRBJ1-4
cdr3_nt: TGTGCCAGCAGTCCCTCGTGGGGGGGAGATGAAAAACTGTTTTTT
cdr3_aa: CASSPSWGGDEKLFF

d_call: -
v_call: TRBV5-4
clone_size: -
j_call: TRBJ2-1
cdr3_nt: TGTGCCAGCAGCCTCAAAAATGAGCAGTTCTTC
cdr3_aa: CASSLKNEQFF

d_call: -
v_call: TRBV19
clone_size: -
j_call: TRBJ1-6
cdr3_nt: TGTGCCAGTAGTATAGGGCAGTATAATTCACCCCTCCACTTT
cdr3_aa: CASSIGQYNSPLHF

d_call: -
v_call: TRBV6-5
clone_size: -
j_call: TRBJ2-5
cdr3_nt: TGTGCCAGCAGTTACAGGAGCAAAGAGACCCAGTACTTC
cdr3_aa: CASSYRSKETQYF

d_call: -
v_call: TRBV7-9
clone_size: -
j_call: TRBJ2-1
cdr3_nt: TGTGCCAGCAGCTCCGACATCAGCTCCTACAATGAGCAGTTCTTC
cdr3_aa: CASSSDISSYNEQFF

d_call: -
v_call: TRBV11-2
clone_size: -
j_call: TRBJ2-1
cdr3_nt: TGTGCCAGCGGTCCGGGAGATGAGCAGTTCTTC
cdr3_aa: CASGPGDEQFF

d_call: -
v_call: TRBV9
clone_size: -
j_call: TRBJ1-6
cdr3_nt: TGTGCCAGCAGCCCTTTGGAGACGAATTCACCCCTCCACTTT
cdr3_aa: CASSPLETNSPLHF

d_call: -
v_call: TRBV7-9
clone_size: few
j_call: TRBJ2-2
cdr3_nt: TGTGCCAGCAGCTTGAGGGGGAACACCGGGGAGCTGTTTTTT
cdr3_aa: CASSLRGNTGELFF

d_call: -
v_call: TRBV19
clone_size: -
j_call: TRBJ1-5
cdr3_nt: TGTGCCAGTAGTATTGGGGCTTGGAGAACGTTCGGCAATCAGCCCCAGCATTTT
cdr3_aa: CASSIGAWRTFGNQPQHF

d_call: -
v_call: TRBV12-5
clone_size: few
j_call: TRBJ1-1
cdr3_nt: TGTGCTAGTGGTTTGGCCCTGAACACTGAAGCTTTCTTT
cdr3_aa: CASGLALNTEAFF

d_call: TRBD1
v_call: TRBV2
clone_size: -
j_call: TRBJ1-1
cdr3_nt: TGTGCCAGCAGTGACGACAGGGGAATGAACACTGAAGCTTTCTTT
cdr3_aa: CASSDDRGMNTEAFF

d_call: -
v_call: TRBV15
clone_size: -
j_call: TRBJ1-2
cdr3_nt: TGTGCCACCAGCAGTCTAGGGGCGAGGGTCTATGGCTACACCTTC
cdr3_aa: CATSSLGARVYGYTF

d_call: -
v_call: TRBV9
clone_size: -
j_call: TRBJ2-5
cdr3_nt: TGTGCCAGCAGCGAAGAAGCCGGGTGGGGTGAGACCCAGTACTTC
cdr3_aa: CASSEEAGWGETQYF

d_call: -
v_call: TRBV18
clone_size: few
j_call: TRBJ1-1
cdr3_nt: TGTGCCAGCTCACCCGCGGCACGACTGGGCACTGAAGCTTTCTTT
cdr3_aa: CASSPAARLGTEAFF

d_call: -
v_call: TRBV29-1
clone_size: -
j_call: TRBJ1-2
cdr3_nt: TGCAGCGTTGATCCGGTAGTCTATGGCTACACCTTC
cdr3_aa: CSVDPVVYGYTF

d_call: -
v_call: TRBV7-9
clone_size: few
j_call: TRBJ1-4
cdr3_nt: TGTGCCAGCAGCCAAGTTGGAATACTGGATGAAAAACTGTTTTTT
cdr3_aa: CASSQVGILDEKLFF

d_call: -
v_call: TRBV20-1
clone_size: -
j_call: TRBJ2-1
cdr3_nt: TGCAGTGCTATCTACTACAATGAGCAGTTCTTC
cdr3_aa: CSAIYYNEQFF

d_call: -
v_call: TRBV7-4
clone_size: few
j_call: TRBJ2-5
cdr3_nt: TGTGCCAGCAGGCAAGGCCCCCGGCAGTACTTC
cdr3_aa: CASRQGPRQYF

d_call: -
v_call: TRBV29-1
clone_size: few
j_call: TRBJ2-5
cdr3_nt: TGCAGCGTTGAAGCCCGAGGGCTACAAGAGACCCAGTACTTC
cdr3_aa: CSVEARGLQETQYF

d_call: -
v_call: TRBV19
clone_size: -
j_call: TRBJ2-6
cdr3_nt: TGTGCCAGTAGGGAGGTTACTGGGTTAGGGGCCAACGTCCTGACTTTC
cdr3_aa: CASREVTGLGANVLTF

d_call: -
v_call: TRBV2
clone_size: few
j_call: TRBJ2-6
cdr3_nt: TGTGCCAGCAGCGATGGGGGACGGTACTCTGGGGCCAACGTCCTGACTTTC
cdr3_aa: CASSDGGRYSGANVLTF